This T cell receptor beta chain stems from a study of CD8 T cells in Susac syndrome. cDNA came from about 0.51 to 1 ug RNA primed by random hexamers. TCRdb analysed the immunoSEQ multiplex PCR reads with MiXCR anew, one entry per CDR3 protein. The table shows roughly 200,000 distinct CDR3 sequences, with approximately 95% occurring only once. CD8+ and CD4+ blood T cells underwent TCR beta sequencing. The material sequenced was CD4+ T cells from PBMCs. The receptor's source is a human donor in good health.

CDR3 bases: TGTGCCAGCAGCTTCGACTCCACGAACACCGGGGAGCTGTTTTTT. This codes for CASSFDSTNTGELFF. The V and J genes are TRBV7-9 and TRBJ2-2, with D uncertain. CDR1 SEHNR and CDR2 FQNEAQ come from the germline V gene (reference sequence). This CDR3 region has 15 residues. Between the trimmed V and J ends, which lost 3 bases and 0 bases, there was a span of 8 bases.